This T cell receptor (beta chain) was identified in a study of graft-versus-host responses after intestinal transplantation. Overall study results and limits: Recipient marrow harbored GvH clones, some of which surfaced first in ileum or blood.

The CDR3 spans 14 residues. Germline CDR1 and CDR2: MNHEY and SVGAGI. Trimming pared 1 base from V and 4 bases from J, leaving 10 bases between. Here immunoSEQ multiplex PCR was the method, and the copy in TCRdb shows in-frame clones only, minus some. This sample has some 80,000 clones; approximately 90% occur once, and the top ten carry about 8%. Comment on this clone: The antigen is not known.

The chain links TRBV6-5 to TRBJ2-5, with a tentative D call TRBD1 (6 bases). The source of this sequence is a human donor who was the organ donor for an intestinal transplant. The specimen was unstimulated CD8+ T cells sorted from spleen or lymph node cells, collected before transplant. Here the CDR3 reads CASSYLEQGETQYF. In nucleotides, the CDR3 is TGTGCCAGCAGTTACTTAGAACAGGGAGAGACCCAGTACTTC.